These 27 T cell receptor beta chains share one sample of origin, sequenced in a study of blood T cell repertoires in COVID-19 (dated by TCRdb to about 2020). Libraries were constructed by the immunoSEQ multiplex PCR assay. TCRdb took this table from immuneACCESS and kept in-frame rearrangements with V and J called. Such tables lack part of the clones; where checked against another copy, unresolved V genes explain under half of the gap, and the rest is unexplained. Within this sample are fewer than 500,000 clones, with around 87% of them counted one time only. The ten largest clonotypes hold roughly 1.1% of the sample. The sample was PBMCs or T cells enriched from blood (not recorded which). The receptors originated from a man aged 25 to 40 who had recovered from COVID-19.

The rearrangement links TRBV3-1 (or the pseudogene TRBV3-2) to TRBJ2-1, with 12 bases that match TRBD2. CDR3 length equals 17 residues. With 8 bases clipped from V and 1 base from J, the junction kept 9 bases outside the gene matches. The germline CDR1 and CDR2 sequences are LGHDT and YNNKEL (reference sequence). The CDR3 DNA sequence: TGTGCCAGCGCCCGGACTAGCGGGATCTCTTCCTACAATGAGCAGTTCTTC. Its protein is CASARTSGISSYNEQFF.

The rearrangement uses TRBV19 and TRBJ2-7, with 7 bases aligning to TRBD2. The CDR3 runs to 16 residues. After removal of 0 bases from V and 3 bases from J, the junction contained 8 bases not matched to a gene. Germline CDR1 reads LNHDA; CDR2 reads SQIVND (reference sequence). The CDR3 spells CASSIDFAGADYEQYF. The CDR3 bases are TGTGCCAGTAGTATAGATTTTGCGGGAGCGGACTACGAGCAGTACTTC.

J is TRBJ2-1 and V is TRBV6-6, with 11 bases fitting TRBD2. After removal of 4 bases from V and 7 bases from J, the junction contained 9 bases not matched to a gene. The CDR3 is made up of 16 amino acids. Germline V gives CDR1 MNHNY, CDR2 SVGAGI (reference sequence). Here the CDR3 reads CASSSLAGGPWNEQFF. CDR3 sequence (DNA): TGTGCCAGCAGTTCATTAGCGGGAGGGCCTTGGAATGAGCAGTTCTTC.

This chain uses TRBV5-6 with TRBJ2-1, with D perhaps matching TRBD2 (6 bases). V was pared by 4 bases and J by 3 bases, with 11 bases between. This CDR3 has 14 amino acids. Germline assignment: CDR1 SGHDT and CDR2 YYEEEE. The CDR3 DNA sequence: TGTGCCAGCAGCCCGAGCGGGTTCTACAATGAGCAGTTCTTC. Protein product: CASSPSGFYNEQFF.

The genes are TRBV24-1 and TRBJ2-3; the match to TRBD1 covers 10 bases. Germline loops: CDR1 KGHDR, CDR2 SFDVKD. CDR3 length equals 17 residues. The V segment lost 1 base and the J segment 4 bases; nucleotides outside the gene matches: 7. The CDR3 region has the DNA TGTGCCACCAGTGATTTAACCGGGACAGGGGTTCCAGATACGCAGTATTTT. Translated, it gives CATSDLTGTGVPDTQYF.

CDR3 residues: CASSLAQGSSGNTIYF. In DNA, the CDR3 is TGCGCCAGCAGCTTGGCCCAGGGAAGCTCTGGAAACACCATATATTTT. V usage is TRBV5-1 and J usage is TRBJ1-3; D may be TRBD1 (5 bases). CDR1 and CDR2 (germline): SGHRS, YFSETQ. The length of the CDR3 is 16 residues. V gave up 0 bases and J gave up 0 bases, with 10 bases separating them. Combining the CDR3 with reference TRBV5-1 and TRBJ1-3 gives the whole variable domain KAGVTQTPRYLIKTRGQQVTLSCSPISGHRSVSWYQQTPGQGLQFLFEYFSETQRNKGNFPGRFSGRQFSNSRSEMNVSTLELGDSALYLCASSLAQGSSGNTIYFGEGSWLTVV.

V is TRBV5-1 and J is TRBJ2-2; tentative D call: TRBD2 (6 bases). CDR1 is SGHRS and CDR2 is YFSETQ in the germline V gene. The CDR3 consists of 16 residues. Deletions cut 6 bases from V and 1 base from J, with 16 bases between. CDR3 nucleotide sequence: TGCGCCAGCACCTCAGCCGGGACTCTGAACACCGGGGAGCTGTTTTTT. As protein: CASTSAGTLNTGELFF.

The gene calls are TRBV5-1 and TRBJ2-1, with TRBD2 identical over 8 bases. V gave up 4 bases and J gave up 0 bases; unmatched junction bases: 3. This CDR3 contains 15 residues. Germline CDR1 SGHRS, CDR2 YFSETQ. CDR3 sequence: CASSKSGSSYNEQFF. CDR3 nucleotide sequence: TGCGCCAGCAGCAAAAGCGGGAGCTCCTACAATGAGCAGTTCTTC.

The rearrangement links TRBV7-2 to TRBJ1-5, with D possibly TRBD1 on 6 matching bases. The CDR3 consists of 15 residues. V was clipped by 4 bases and J by 0 bases, with 10 bases between them. Germline V CDR1 and CDR2: SGHTA, FQGNSA. CDR3 coding DNA: TGTGCCAGCAGCTGGACAGTTTATAGCAATCAGCCCCAGCATTTT. It yields the protein CASSWTVYSNQPQHF.

The genes are TRBV4-1 and TRBJ2-1, with TRBD1 as a possible D gene (6 bases). CDR3 size: 14 residues. Trimming shortened V by 0 bases and J by 10 bases, and 13 bases separated the two germline ends. Germline assignment: CDR1 MGHRA and CDR2 YSYEKL. CDR3 DNA sequence: TGCGCCAGCAGCCAAGATTTTATCGGACAGGAGCAGTTCTTC. Amino acid sequence: CASSQDFIGQEQFF.

The chain carries TRBV5-1 and TRBJ2-7; 9 bases map to TRBD1. The CDR3 covers 14 residues. V gave up 4 bases and J gave up 6 bases; unmatched junction bases: 8. CDR1 is SGHRS, CDR2 YFSETQ, per germline. CDR3 sequence: CASSAGQGSGEQYF. The CDR3 bases are TGCGCCAGCAGCGCGGGACAGGGCTCGGGCGAGCAGTACTTC.

The chain couples TRBV2 to TRBJ1-1; D gene unclear. Trimming cost V 6 bases and J 0 bases, with 14 bases left between them. The germline gives CDR1 SNHLY, CDR2 FYNNEI. This CDR3 contains 15 residues. The CDR3 protein is CASRESIGLNTEAFF. The CDR3 DNA reads as TGTGCCAGCAGGGAGAGCATCGGATTGAACACTGAAGCTTTCTTT.

V usage is TRBV6-4 and J usage is TRBJ1-2, with TRBD1 identical over 8 bases. V dropped 6 bases and J dropped 6; count of bases not matched to a gene: 6. The CDR3 has 13 residues. The germline V gene has CDR1 MRHNA and CDR2 SNTAGT. CDR3 in amino acids: CASSRTGRDGYTF. CDR3 nucleotides: TGTGCCAGCAGCCGGACAGGGCGGGATGGCTACACCTTC.

V is TRBV5-1 and J is TRBJ2-6, with D possibly matching TRBD1 (6 bases). The V and J ends lost 3 bases and 0 bases respectively, with 7 bases between them. This CDR3 comprises 15 residues. Germline CDR1 reads SGHRS; CDR2 reads YFSETQ. The CDR3 DNA sequence: TGCGCCAGCAGCTCGACAGGCTCTGGGGCCAACGTCCTGACTTTC. Translated, it gives CASSSTGSGANVLTF.

This sequence joins TRBV7-2 and TRBJ1-4; 8 bases map to TRBD1. CDR1 is SGHTA, CDR2 FQGNSA, per germline. The CDR3 runs to 15 residues. With V trimmed by 5 bases and J by 5 bases, 7 bases remained unmatched. Here the CDR3 DNA reads TGTGCCAGCAGCACCCAGGACAGGGAGAATGAAAAACTGTTTTTT. Its translation is CASSTQDRENEKLFF.

The gene calls are TRBV9 and TRBJ2-5; D is uncertain. The germline V gene encodes CDR1 SGDLS and CDR2 YYNGEE. With 2 bases removed from V and 5 bases from J, the gap between germline ends came to 10 bases. The CDR3 contains 13 residues. The CDR3 loop reads CASSVGFGETQYF. CDR3 coding DNA: TGTGCCAGCAGCGTGGGTTTCGGGGAGACCCAGTACTTC.

The CDR3 coding sequence is TGCAGCGTTGCCACAGGGAGAGAGACCCAGTACTTC. Its translation is CSVATGRETQYF. The chain joins TRBV29-1 to TRBJ2-5; possible D gene TRBD1, 6 bases. The V gene lost 4 bases and the J gene lost 4 bases, with 10 bases spanning the gap. Germline loops: CDR1 SQVTM, CDR2 ANQGSEA. This CDR3 has 12 residues.

The chain couples TRBV11-2 to TRBJ2-2, with D perhaps TRBD1 (5 bases). The CDR3 loop spans 13 amino acids. Deletions cut 5 bases from V and 7 bases from J, with 11 bases between. The V gene's germline CDR1 is SGHAT and CDR2 FQNNGV. The CDR3 DNA sequence: TGTGCCAGCAGCCAGGGCCCGCACGGGGAGCTGTTTTTT. It specifies CASSQGPHGELFF.

This chain joins TRBV3-1 (or the pseudogene TRBV3-2) and TRBJ1-1, with a tentative D call TRBD1 (5 bases). Germline CDR1 LGHDT, CDR2 YNNKEL (reference sequence). Trimming pared 1 base from V and 6 bases from J, leaving 12 bases between. The CDR3 is made up of 14 amino acids. The CDR3 DNA sequence: TGTGCCAGCAGCCAAGGGGGCGCATCCGCTGAAGCTTTCTTT. Translated, it gives CASSQGGASAEAFF.

The V and J genes are TRBV5-1 and TRBJ2-6; perhaps TRBD1 as D (6 bases). This CDR3 is built from 19 residues. Germline V CDR1 and CDR2: SGHRS, YFSETQ. The germline V and J ends were trimmed by 4 bases and 0 bases, with 20 bases remaining between them. CDR3 bases: TGCGCCAGCAGCCCCCGACAGGCCCTGTCGACCTCTGGGGCCAACGTCCTGACTTTC. Residues: CASSPRQALSTSGANVLTF.

The table lists this clone with a count of one. The V gene is TRBV2, the J gene TRBJ2-7; 7 nucleotides align to TRBD1. CDR1 is SNHLY, CDR2 FYNNEI, per germline. V shed 5 bases and J 2 bases; nucleotides not matched to a gene: 3. The CDR3 runs 13 residues. As DNA, the CDR3 is TGTGCCAGCAGTCCACAGGGGACCTACGAGCAGTACTTC. It translates to CASSPQGTYEQYF.

V and J are TRBV28 and TRBJ1-6; D uncertain. CDR1 and CDR2 from the germline V gene are MDHEN and SYDVKM. Trimming cost V 7 bases and J 9 bases, with 19 bases left between them. CDR3 length: 15 amino acids. Here the CDR3 reads CASTRGGQAVSPLHF. CDR3 nucleotides: TGTGCCAGCACCCGTGGAGGGCAAGCAGTTTCACCCCTCCACTTT.

The CDR3 spells CASSIELRQPQHF. CDR3 coding DNA: TGTGCCAGTAGTATCGAACTGAGGCAGCCCCAGCATTTT. This chain connects TRBV19 to TRBJ1-5; the D is unclear. Trimming took off 3 bases at V and 7 bases at J, with 10 bases between the two ends. The CDR3 has 13 residues. Germline lookup yields CDR1 LNHDA and CDR2 SQIVND (reference sequence).

This chain connects TRBV4-2 to TRBJ1-1; maybe TRBD1 (5 bases). CDR1 is LGHNA, CDR2 YNFKEQ, per germline. The CDR3 contains 16 residues. The V gene lost 4 bases and the J gene lost 3 bases, with 18 bases spanning the gap. The CDR3 coding sequence is TGTGCCAGCAGCCCGCATTCCCAGATACAGGACACTGAAGCTTTCTTT. Translated, it gives CASSPHSQIQDTEAFF.

The V and J genes are TRBV4-1 and TRBJ1-2; D unresolved. V was trimmed by 4 bases and J by 4 bases, leaving 28 bases between them. Germline V gene data show CDR1 as MGHRA and CDR2 as YSYEKL. The CDR3 totals 19 residues. CDR3 protein: CASSPTSARGGRSGYGYTF. Written as DNA, the CDR3 is TGCGCCAGCAGCCCCACTTCCGCCCGGGGAGGGCGCTCTGGCTATGGCTACACCTTC.

CDR3 amino acids: CASSQDSLGQPQHF. In DNA form, the CDR3 reads TGTGCCAGCAGCCAAGATTCTCTGGGCCAGCCCCAGCATTTT. This chain joins TRBV4-2 and TRBJ1-5; unclear D gene. The CDR3 has 14 residues. V lost 0 bases and J lost 7, with 10 bases in between. The V gene's germline CDR1 is LGHNA and CDR2 YNFKEQ.

V usage is TRBV5-4 and J usage is TRBJ1-3, with TRBD1 as a possible D gene (6 bases). This CDR3 region has 15 residues. The germline gives CDR1 SGHNT, CDR2 YYREEE (reference sequence). Deletions cut 4 bases from V and 5 bases from J, with 16 bases between. The CDR3, as DNA: TGTGCCAGCAGCCGAGGAAAGGGGGAACGAAACACCATATATTTT. It translates to CASSRGKGERNTIYF.